This entry features one TCR beta chain sequence. The data were produced by immunoSEQ multiplex PCR, yet TCRdb's version contains in-frame clones alone and is incomplete. This sample has approximately 80,000 clones, with about 86% found just once. This sample was included in a study of cytotoxic CD8 clonotypes in ibrutinib-treated CLL. Study-wide context: The patients, about a dozen relapsed/refractory and about 14 treatment-naive, included about 18 who were IGHV unmutated.

The CDR3 is 17 amino acids. Germline trimming cut 0 bases from V and 2 bases from J; bases unmatched to any gene: 6. Germline V gene data show CDR1 as SGDLS and CDR2 as YYNGEE. The starting material was PBMCs, obtained before ibrutinib treatment. The sequence came from a human donor with chronic lymphocytic leukemia. This sequence joins TRBV9 and TRBJ1-4; TRBD1 matches 8 bases. The CDR3 protein is CASSVGAGGPTNEKLFF. In nucleotides, the CDR3 is TGTGCCAGCAGCGTAGGGGCAGGGGGCCCCACTAATGAAAAACTGTTTTTT.